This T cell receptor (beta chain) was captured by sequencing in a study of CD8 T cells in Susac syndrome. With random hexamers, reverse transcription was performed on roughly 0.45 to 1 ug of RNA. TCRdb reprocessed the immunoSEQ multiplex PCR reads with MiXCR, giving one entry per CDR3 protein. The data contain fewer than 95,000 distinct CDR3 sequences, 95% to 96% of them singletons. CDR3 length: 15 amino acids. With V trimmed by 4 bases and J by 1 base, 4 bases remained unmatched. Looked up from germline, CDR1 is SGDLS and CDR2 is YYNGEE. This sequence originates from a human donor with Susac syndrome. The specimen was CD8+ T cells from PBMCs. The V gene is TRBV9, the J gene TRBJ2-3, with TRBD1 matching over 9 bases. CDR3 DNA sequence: TGTGCCAGCAGCAATGACAGGGGGGGCACAGATACGCAGTATTTT. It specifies CASSNDRGGTDTQYF.